This T cell receptor beta chain originates from a study of blood T cell repertoires in COVID-19. About the research overall: PBMCs, B-cell-depleted T cells, or T cells provided the cDNA or gDNA that made up the material.

Participants were aged about 18 to 100 years, lived in around 25 US areas, and enrolled virtually. Each participant's cohort was designated according to participant-reported clinical history. Trimming took off 0 bases at V and 8 bases at J, with 13 bases between the two ends. The CDR3 spans 14 residues. Germline CDR1 reads MGHRA; CDR2 reads YSYEKL. Measured with immunoSEQ multiplex PCR; TCRdb has only the in-frame clones, and not every one. The sample includes 200,000 or so clones, roughly 87% of them seen just once. The rearrangement joins TRBV4-1 to TRBJ1-1; D is perhaps TRBD1 (5 bases). The sequenced sample consisted of PBMCs or T cells enriched from blood (not recorded which). The source of this sequence is a man aged 30-40 years who had recovered from COVID-19. The CDR3 loop is CASSQDTGSLEAFF. The DNA for the CDR3 is TGCGCCAGCAGCCAAGATACAGGCTCCCTAGAAGCTTTCTTT.